The rows below give T cell receptor beta chains drawn from one sample of a study of OX40 agonist ivuxolimab in advanced cancers. Sequencing used immunoSEQ multiplex PCR; TCRdb keeps in-frame clones, though not all of them. The sample includes about 40,000 clones, more than 75% of them seen just once. The source material was CD4+ or CD8+ T cells sorted from blood, sampled in a trial of the OX40 agonist ivuxolimab. These receptors were obtained from an adult with an advanced solid tumor such as melanoma, head and neck, liver or kidney cancer. Each CDR3 is given with its conserved first and last residue. A D gene is named only where the DNA matches it firmly. The size entry is marked missing in some rows and otherwise reads once, few, many or a size class.

j_gene: TRBJ2-5; v_gene: TRBV28; d_gene: .; abundance: .; CDR3aa: CASSRGTTYQETQYF; CDR3nt: TGTGCCAGCAGTCGCGGGACAACGTACCAAGAGACCCAGTACTTC
j_gene: TRBJ2-3; v_gene: TRBV6-6; d_gene: .; abundance: .; CDR3aa: CASSGLLVPQDTQYF; CDR3nt: TGTGCCAGCAGTGGACTTTTAGTTCCACAAGATACGCAGTATTTT
j_gene: TRBJ1-3; v_gene: TRBV10-2; d_gene: .; abundance: .; CDR3aa: CASGLNSGNTIYF; CDR3nt: TGCGCCAGTGGACTTAACTCTGGAAACACCATATATTTT
j_gene: TRBJ1-5; v_gene: TRBV4-1; d_gene: .; abundance: .; CDR3aa: CASTLRVDGNQPQHF; CDR3nt: TGCGCCAGCACCCTCCGGGTGGATGGCAATCAGCCCCAGCATTTT
j_gene: TRBJ1-1; v_gene: TRBV19; d_gene: .; abundance: few; CDR3aa: CASADRVTEAFF; CDR3nt: TGTGCCAGCGCCGACAGAGTTACTGAAGCTTTCTTT
j_gene: TRBJ1-1; v_gene: TRBV30; d_gene: .; abundance: .; CDR3aa: CAWSVQPPGGWSTEAFF; CDR3nt: TGTGCCTGGAGTGTACAACCCCCCGGGGGTTGGAGCACTGAAGCTTTCTTT
j_gene: TRBJ1-1; v_gene: TRBV27; d_gene: .; abundance: .; CDR3aa: CASRRFRDTEAFF; CDR3nt: TGTGCCAGCAGAAGGTTCCGGGACACTGAAGCTTTCTTT
j_gene: TRBJ1-1; v_gene: TRBV5-5; d_gene: .; abundance: few; CDR3aa: CASSPPGRDTEAFF; CDR3nt: TGTGCCAGCAGCCCACCGGGACGGGACACTGAAGCTTTCTTT
j_gene: TRBJ1-5; v_gene: TRBV7-6; d_gene: .; abundance: .; CDR3aa: CASSLIWTVSIGQPQHF; CDR3nt: TGTGCCAGCAGCTTGATTTGGACAGTCTCCATAGGTCAGCCCCAGCATTTT
j_gene: TRBJ2-1; v_gene: TRBV11-3; d_gene: .; abundance: .; CDR3aa: CASSSGVGRYNEQFF; CDR3nt: TGTGCCAGCAGCTCGGGTGTTGGGCGGTACAATGAGCAGTTCTTC
j_gene: TRBJ1-3; v_gene: TRBV12-2; d_gene: .; abundance: once; CDR3aa: CASRLAFPSSLFHTIYF; CDR3nt: TGTGCAAGTCGCTTAGCCTTCCCTTCTTCCCTCTTCCACACCATATATTTT
j_gene: TRBJ2-7; v_gene: TRBV6-5; d_gene: .; abundance: once; CDR3aa: CASRAGGQLYEQYF; CDR3nt: TGTGCCAGCAGGGCGGGGGGACAGCTCTACGAGCAGTACTTC
j_gene: TRBJ1-5; v_gene: TRBV19; d_gene: TRBD1; abundance: .; CDR3aa: CASSIRDRGIFEPQHF; CDR3nt: TGTGCCAGTAGTATTCGGGACAGGGGCATTTTCGAGCCCCAGCATTTT
j_gene: TRBJ1-4; v_gene: TRBV4-1; d_gene: .; abundance: .; CDR3aa: CANSHDVSTNEKLFF; CDR3nt: TGCGCCAACAGCCACGACGTTTCAACTAATGAAAAACTGTTTTTT
j_gene: TRBJ2-6; v_gene: TRBV20-1; d_gene: .; abundance: .; CDR3aa: CSANGANVLTF; CDR3nt: TGCAGTGCTAATGGGGCCAACGTCCTGACTTTC
j_gene: TRBJ2-5; v_gene: TRBV28; d_gene: TRBD2; abundance: .; CDR3aa: CASSIGTSNGETQYF; CDR3nt: TGTGCCAGCAGTATAGGGACTAGTAACGGTGAGACCCAGTACTTC
j_gene: TRBJ2-7; v_gene: TRBV10-1; d_gene: TRBD1; abundance: once; CDR3aa: CASSDGDRGYEQYF; CDR3nt: TGCGCCAGCAGTGACGGGGACAGGGGTTACGAGCAGTATTTC
j_gene: TRBJ1-5; v_gene: TRBV30; d_gene: TRBD1; abundance: .; CDR3aa: CAWSVNRGWSNQPQHF; CDR3nt: TGTGCCTGGAGTGTCAACAGGGGATGGAGCAATCAGCCCCAGCATTTT
j_gene: TRBJ2-1; v_gene: TRBV29-1; d_gene: TRBD2; abundance: .; CDR3aa: CSVSGGATSYNEQFF; CDR3nt: TGCAGCGTGAGCGGGGGTGCGACCTCCTACAATGAGCAGTTCTTC
j_gene: TRBJ2-2; v_gene: TRBV10-1; d_gene: .; abundance: .; CDR3aa: CASRPGQDTGELFF; CDR3nt: TGCGCCAGCAGACCGGGACAAGACACCGGGGAGCTGTTTTTT
j_gene: TRBJ1-6; v_gene: TRBV27; d_gene: TRBD1; abundance: .; CDR3aa: CASSPRQGGNSPLHF; CDR3nt: TGTGCCAGCAGTCCCCGACAGGGAGGGAATTCACCCCTCCACTTT
j_gene: TRBJ1-5; v_gene: TRBV30; d_gene: .; abundance: once; CDR3aa: CAWSRGGKSNQPQHF; CDR3nt: TGTGCCTGGAGCCGGGGCGGGAAAAGCAATCAGCCCCAGCATTTT
j_gene: TRBJ2-7; v_gene: TRBV11-2; d_gene: TRBD2; abundance: .; CDR3aa: CASSLGGGETYEQYF; CDR3nt: TGTGCCAGCAGCTTGGGCGGGGGGGAGACCTACGAGCAGTACTTC
j_gene: TRBJ2-1; v_gene: TRBV11-3; d_gene: .; abundance: .; CDR3aa: CASSLAIGQTYNEQFF; CDR3nt: TGTGCCAGCAGCTTAGCGATTGGACAGACATACAATGAGCAGTTCTTC
j_gene: TRBJ2-3; v_gene: TRBV7-9; d_gene: .; abundance: .; CDR3aa: CASSFRGSDTQYF; CDR3nt: TGTGCCAGCAGCTTCCGCGGCTCAGATACGCAGTATTTT
j_gene: TRBJ2-5; v_gene: TRBV6-1; d_gene: TRBD1; abundance: few; CDR3aa: CASSRGQQETQYF; CDR3nt: TGTGCCAGCAGTAGGGGGCAACAAGAGACCCAGTACTTC
j_gene: TRBJ1-3; v_gene: TRBV29-1; d_gene: .; abundance: .; CDR3aa: CSATGPYTFSGNTIYF; CDR3nt: TGCAGCGCCACCGGACCTTACACTTTCTCTGGAAACACCATATATTTT
j_gene: TRBJ2-3; v_gene: TRBV10-3; d_gene: TRBD2; abundance: .; CDR3aa: CAITPELGGSTSTDTQYF; CDR3nt: TGTGCCATCACCCCGGAGTTGGGCGGGAGTACGAGCACAGATACGCAGTATTTT
j_gene: TRBJ2-7; v_gene: TRBV9; d_gene: TRBD1; abundance: .; CDR3aa: CASSHTQGAEQYF; CDR3nt: TGTGCCAGCAGCCACACACAGGGGGCCGAGCAGTACTTC
j_gene: TRBJ2-4; v_gene: TRBV28; d_gene: .; abundance: once; CDR3aa: CASTRNEKNIQYF; CDR3nt: TGTGCCAGCACCCGCAACGAGAAAAACATTCAGTACTTC
j_gene: TRBJ2-1; v_gene: TRBV7-2; d_gene: TRBD1; abundance: .; CDR3aa: CASSPFRGSSYNEQFF; CDR3nt: TGTGCCAGCAGCCCCTTCAGGGGGAGCTCCTACAATGAGCAGTTCTTC
j_gene: TRBJ2-1; v_gene: TRBV5-1; d_gene: TRBD2; abundance: once; CDR3aa: CASRSPSGGPYNEQFF; CDR3nt: TGCGCCAGCAGGTCGCCTAGCGGGGGCCCCTACAATGAGCAGTTCTTC
j_gene: TRBJ2-3; v_gene: TRBV2; d_gene: .; abundance: .; CDR3aa: CASIPGDRTDTQYF; CDR3nt: TGTGCCAGCATCCCCGGCGACCGCACAGATACGCAGTATTTT
j_gene: TRBJ1-3; v_gene: TRBV5-1; d_gene: .; abundance: .; CDR3aa: CASSTDGGNTIYF; CDR3nt: TGCGCCAGCAGCACCGACGGTGGAAACACCATATATTTT
j_gene: TRBJ2-5; v_gene: TRBV5-6; d_gene: TRBD2; abundance: .; CDR3aa: CASSLEAGDETQYF; CDR3nt: TGTGCCAGCAGCTTGGAAGCGGGGGATGAGACCCAGTACTTC
j_gene: TRBJ2-7; v_gene: TRBV28; d_gene: .; abundance: .; CDR3aa: CASGGPYTYEQYF; CDR3nt: TGTGCCAGCGGTGGCCCATACACCTACGAGCAGTACTTC
j_gene: TRBJ2-5; v_gene: TRBV4-1; d_gene: .; abundance: .; CDR3aa: CASSQHGTSQETQYF; CDR3nt: TGCGCCAGCAGCCAACACGGGACTTCTCAAGAGACCCAGTACTTC
j_gene: TRBJ1-1; v_gene: TRBV7-8; d_gene: .; abundance: .; CDR3aa: CASSPRTGVNTEAFF; CDR3nt: TGTGCCAGCAGCCCCCGTACAGGCGTGAACACTGAAGCTTTCTTT
j_gene: TRBJ2-2; v_gene: TRBV9; d_gene: .; abundance: few; CDR3aa: CASSVGPEVGELFF; CDR3nt: TGTGCCAGCAGCGTCGGTCCGGAGGTCGGGGAGCTGTTTTTT
j_gene: TRBJ2-7; v_gene: TRBV30; d_gene: TRBD1; abundance: .; CDR3aa: CAWKRTGGAYEQYF; CDR3nt: TGTGCCTGGAAGCGGACAGGGGGGGCCTACGAGCAGTACTTC
j_gene: TRBJ2-1; v_gene: TRBV2; d_gene: .; abundance: .; CDR3aa: CASSEQAYNEQFF; CDR3nt: TGTGCCAGCAGTGAACAGGCCTACAATGAGCAGTTCTTC